These 24 T cell receptor beta chains were all obtained from the same sample, sequenced in a study of CD8 T cells in Susac syndrome. Reverse transcription of about 0.5 to 1 ug RNA used random hexamers. TCRdb analysed the immunoSEQ multiplex PCR reads with MiXCR anew, one entry per CDR3 protein. The sample includes approximately 150,000 distinct CDR3 sequences, 80% to 85% seen only once; the top ten take 0.45% to 0.6%. Material for sequencing was CD8+ T cells from PBMCs. These TCRs come from a human donor with multiple sclerosis.

The sample holds a few counts of this clonotype. CDR3 DNA sequence: TGTGCCAGCAGCCCAGGAAGGGGGCGCAAAGGATCCTACGAGCAGTACTTC. This encodes CASSPGRGRKGSYEQYF. V usage is TRBV7-9 and J usage is TRBJ2-7; 7 bases are shared with TRBD1. The CDR3 is 17 amino acids. J was trimmed by 1 base and V by 5 bases; bases with no gene match: 14. Germline CDR1 and CDR2: SEHNR and FQNEAQ (reference sequence).

This clonotype has just a few counts. The chain is built from TRBV6-1 and TRBJ2-5, with 8 bases matching TRBD2. CDR1 is MNHNS, CDR2 SASEGT, per germline. The V gene end was trimmed by 5 bases and the J gene end by 3 bases; junction bases not matched to a gene: 5. CDR3 size: 14 residues. This chain's CDR3 is CASSLPAGEETQYF. DNA for the CDR3: TGTGCCAGCAGTCTCCCAGCGGGAGAAGAGACCCAGTACTTC.

The V call is TRBV7-9, the J call TRBJ2-5; the match to TRBD2 covers 7 bases. V gave up 1 base and J gave up 6 bases; unmatched junction bases: 14. Looked up from germline, CDR1 is SEHNR and CDR2 is FQNEAQ (reference sequence). This CDR3 contains 17 residues. This chain's CDR3 is CASSLETGGPTRKTQYF. In DNA form, the CDR3 reads TGTGCCAGCAGCTTAGAGACGGGAGGCCCAACAAGAAAGACCCAGTACTTC. Together with reference TRBV7-9 and TRBJ2-5, the CDR3 gives the full variable domain: DTGVSQNPRHKITKRGQNVTFRCDPISEHNRLYWYRQTLGQGPEFLTYFQNEAQLEKSRLLSDRFSAERPKGSFSTLEIQRTEQGDSAMYLCASSLETGGPTRKTQYFGPGTRLLVL.

The chain combines TRBV9 with TRBJ2-3; 8 nucleotides agree with TRBD2. CDR3 length: 16 amino acids. Germline V gene sequence: CDR1 SGDLS, CDR2 YYNGEE. V dropped 4 bases and J dropped 4; count of bases not matched to a gene: 11. The CDR3 protein is CASSSRRGGGADTQYF. CDR3 sequence (DNA): TGTGCCAGCAGCTCCCGACGGGGGGGTGGTGCAGATACGCAGTATTTT.

This chain joins TRBV6-2 or TRBV6-3 and TRBJ2-7; weak D call: TRBD1 (7 bases). The CDR3 loop spans 18 amino acids. Trimming stripped 0 bases from V and 5 bases from J, with 23 bases between. Germline V gene sequence: CDR1 MNHEY, CDR2 SVGEGT. The CDR3 loop reads CASSYSAREGQEGHEQYV. As DNA, the CDR3 is TGTGCCAGCAGTTACTCAGCAAGAGAAGGACAGGAGGGTCACGAGCAGTACGTC.

The chain employs TRBV27 and TRBJ1-1; no clear D. This CDR3 is built from 12 residues. Germline values: CDR1 MNHEY, CDR2 SMNVEV (reference sequence). The V and J ends lost 5 bases and 1 base respectively, with 5 bases between them. CDR3 bases: TGTGCCAGCAGTGCTACGAACACTGAAGCTTTCTTT. Its protein is CASSATNTEAFF.

The chain has TRBV15 and TRBJ2-5; maybe TRBD2 (5 bases). The CDR3 extends over 16 amino acids. In germline, CDR1 is LNHNV, CDR2 YYDKDF (reference sequence). Trimming left V 5 bases short and J 3 bases short, with 19 bases between. The CDR3 loop reads CATSFHAGMGKETQYF. The CDR3 DNA sequence: TGTGCCACCAGCTTTCACGCCGGGATGGGGAAAGAGACCCAGTACTTC.

The chain links TRBV9 to TRBJ1-2, with a tentative D call TRBD1 (6 bases). The CDR3 runs to 12 residues. V was cut by 3 bases and J by 7 bases, with 10 bases left in between. From germline, CDR1 is SGDLS and CDR2 YYNGEE. In nucleotides, the CDR3 is TGTGCCAGCAGCGAACCACAGGGTGGCTACACCTTC. This sequence encodes CASSEPQGGYTF.

This chain uses TRBV6-5 with TRBJ1-2, with 7 bases aligning to TRBD1. The germline V gene encodes CDR1 MNHEY and CDR2 SVGAGI. With V trimmed by 6 bases and J by 4 bases, 5 bases remained unmatched. This CDR3 comprises 13 residues. The CDR3 bases are TGTGCCAGCAGACCACAGGGGTTCTATGGCTACACCTTC. This translates into CASRPQGFYGYTF.

The chain recombines TRBV24-1 with TRBJ2-1, with 8 bases identical to TRBD2. Losses at the gene ends were 5 bases for V and 3 bases for J; bases not matched to a gene: 2. The CDR3 extends over 14 amino acids. Germline CDR1 reads KGHDR; CDR2 reads SFDVKD. The CDR3 sequence: CATSGSGVYNEQFF. In DNA form, the CDR3 reads TGTGCCACCAGTGGTAGCGGGGTCTACAATGAGCAGTTCTTC.

The V call is TRBV5-6, the J call TRBJ2-1, with 11 nucleotides matching TRBD2. With V trimmed by 6 bases and J by 6 bases, 2 bases remained unmatched. CDR1 SGHDT and CDR2 YYEEEE come from the germline V gene. The CDR3 runs 13 residues. This CDR3 reads CASTLAGGNEQFF. The DNA for the CDR3 is TGTGCCAGCACCCTAGCGGGGGGCAATGAGCAGTTCTTC.

This clonotype has more than one count but fewer than ten. The chain couples TRBV6-2 or TRBV6-3 to TRBJ2-1; D is undetermined. Trimming took 8 bases from V and 9 from J, leaving 17 bases between them. CDR1 and CDR2 (germline): MNHEY, SVGEGT. CDR3 length equals 13 residues. The CDR3 is CASGAHPDGEQFF. The CDR3 coding sequence is TGTGCCAGCGGTGCTCACCCGGACGGTGAGCAGTTCTTC.

The chain carries TRBV20-1 and TRBJ2-3; 9 positions agree with TRBD2. The length of the CDR3 is 14 residues. Trimming cost V 4 bases and J 6 bases; bases outside gene matches: 8. Germline-derived CDR1 and CDR2 are DFQATT and SNEGSKA (reference sequence). CDR3 sequence (DNA): TGCAGTGCTAACGTAGCGGGGGAAGGGGATACGCAGTATTTT. Translated: CSANVAGEGDTQYF.

The CDR3 DNA sequence: TGTGCCAGCAGCCAGAAGGGGACTCTCGGGCCAATTTACAATGAGCAGTTCTTC. Its protein product is CASSQKGTLGPIYNEQFF. The chain uses TRBV3-1 and TRBJ2-1, with TRBD2 as a possible D gene (6 bases). CDR3 length: 18 amino acids. The germline V and J ends were trimmed by 3 bases and 4 bases, with 22 bases remaining between them. Germline CDR1 reads LGHDT; CDR2 reads YNNKEL (reference sequence).

This clonotype was picked up one time. The chain couples TRBV13 to TRBJ1-1; possible D gene TRBD1, 6 bases. This CDR3 is 17 amino acids long. Trimming removed 1 base from V and 0 bases from J, with 15 bases in between. The germline CDR1 and CDR2 sequences are PRHDT and FYEKMQ (reference sequence). CDR3 loop: CASSLAVQGLVNTEAFF. The DNA for the CDR3 is TGTGCCAGCAGCTTAGCGGTACAGGGTTTGGTGAACACTGAAGCTTTCTTT.

The CDR3 protein is CASSPGLAGGLETQYF. CDR3 coding DNA: TGTGCCAGCAGTCCCGGACTAGCGGGGGGGCTGGAGACCCAGTACTTC. V and J are TRBV6-1 and TRBJ2-5; 15 positions match TRBD2. The germline gives CDR1 MNHNS, CDR2 SASEGT. Trimming removed 5 bases from V and 5 bases from J; junction bases left unmatched: 6. This CDR3 region has 16 residues.

The CDR3 spells CASSLGGRSSDTQYF. CDR3 DNA: TGTGCCAGCAGCTTAGGCGGGAGATCTTCAGATACGCAGTATTTT. The chain carries TRBV7-6 and TRBJ2-3; 7 bases line up with TRBD2. Germline CDR1 reads SGHVS; CDR2 reads FNYEAQ. The CDR3 loop spans 15 amino acids. Trimming cost V 1 base and J 4 bases; bases outside gene matches: 5.

The rearrangement joins TRBV19 to TRBJ1-2; TRBD1 is a possible D gene (5 bases). The CDR3 covers 14 residues. V was cut by 5 bases and J by 2 bases, with 12 bases left in between. The germline CDR1 and CDR2 sequences are LNHDA and SQIVND (reference sequence). The CDR3 region has the DNA TGTGCCAGTAGTCGTGAGACAGCGAACTATGGCTACACCTTC. This encodes CASSRETANYGYTF.

The V gene is TRBV30, the J gene TRBJ1-1, with D tentatively TRBD1 (6 bases). CDR1 GTSNPN and CDR2 SVGIG come from the germline V gene (reference sequence). The CDR3 sequence is 19 residues long. The V and J ends lost 1 base and 1 base respectively, with 25 bases between them. The CDR3 sequence is CAWSGPWRQGPTWNTEAFF. CDR3 in DNA: TGTGCCTGGAGTGGCCCCTGGCGCCAGGGGCCAACCTGGAACACTGAAGCTTTCTTT. Supplemented by reference TRBV30 and TRBJ1-1, the full variable domain reads SQTIHQWPATLVQPVGSPLSLECTVEGTSNPNLYWYRQAAGRGLQLLFYSVGIGQISSEVPQNLSASRPQDRQFILSSKKLLLSDSGFYLCAWSGPWRQGPTWNTEAFFGQGTRLTVV.

The rearrangement joins TRBV5-4 to TRBJ2-3; D remains unclear. Germline V gives CDR1 SGHNT, CDR2 YYREEE (reference sequence). The V gene lost 2 bases and the J gene lost 0 bases, with 13 bases spanning the gap. The CDR3 has 16 residues. The DNA for the CDR3 is TGTGCCAGCAGCTTACATATGGACCGTAGCACAGATACGCAGTATTTT. As protein: CASSLHMDRSTDTQYF.

The rearrangement joins TRBV6-6 to TRBJ1-5; maybe TRBD1 (5 bases). Germline V gives CDR1 MNHNY, CDR2 SVGAGI (reference sequence). With 0 bases removed from V and 6 bases from J, the gap between germline ends came to 9 bases. The length of the CDR3 is 14 residues. The CDR3 nucleotides are TGTGCCAGCAGTTACTCAGGGGATGGTCAGCCCCAGCATTTT. Translating gives CASSYSGDGQPQHF.

The chain recombines TRBV5-4 with TRBJ1-2; TRBD1 matches 7 bases. CDR1 SGHNT and CDR2 YYREEE come from the germline V gene (reference sequence). The trim removed 4 bases at V and 5 bases at J, leaving 8 bases unmatched. The CDR3 extends over 14 amino acids. CDR3 bases: TGTGCCAGCAGCGGGGGACAGACAGAATATGGCTACACCTTC. As protein: CASSGGQTEYGYTF.

V and J are TRBV6-1 and TRBJ2-7; a possible D gene is TRBD2 (5 bases). Germline CDR1 MNHNS, CDR2 SASEGT. Trimming left V 2 bases short and J 4 bases short, with 9 bases between. The length of the CDR3 is 13 residues. CDR3 nucleotide sequence: TGTGCCAGCAGTGAAAGGGAGACTTACGAGCAGTACGTC. Translated: CASSERETYEQYV.

The V and J genes are TRBV6-6 and TRBJ1-1; perhaps TRBD1 as D (5 bases). Trimming removed 2 bases from V and 5 bases from J, with 9 bases in between. The CDR3 is 13 amino acids. Germline CDR1 reads MNHNY; CDR2 reads SVGAGI (reference sequence). CDR3 DNA sequence: TGTGCCAGCAGTTACCACTCAGGGACTGAAGCTTTCTTT. Its translation: CASSYHSGTEAFF.